Below are 15 T cell receptor beta chains sequenced from a single sample in a study of T cells in tuberculosis. The data were produced by immunoSEQ multiplex PCR, yet TCRdb's version contains in-frame clones alone and is incomplete. The repertoire holds tens of thousands of clones, with 92% as singletons. The time point here: new active TB diagnosis, blood taken before or within 7 days of starting treatment. The source was PBMCs, collected at tuberculosis diagnosis. The receptors shown here come from an adult with tuberculosis. Some clones in this sample may be carry-over from other donors' samples.

The V gene is TRBV19, the J gene TRBJ2-1; 10 bases are a match to TRBD2. The CDR3 totals 19 residues. V dropped 1 base and J dropped 6; count of bases not matched to a gene: 15. The germline gives CDR1 LNHDA, CDR2 SQIVND (reference sequence). The CDR3 DNA follows: TGTGCCAGTAGTATAGTCGGGCCTAGCGGGGGTATTAATAGCAATGAGCAGTTCTTC. It yields the protein CASSIVGPSGGINSNEQFF. Together with reference TRBV19 and TRBJ2-1, the CDR3 gives the full variable domain: DGGITQSPKYLFRKEGQNVTLSCEQNLNHDAMYWYRQDPGQGLRLIYYSQIVNDFQKGDIAEGYSVSREKKESFPLTVTSAQKNPTAFYLCASSIVGPSGGINSNEQFFGPGTRLTVL.

As DNA, the CDR3 is TGTGCCAGTAGTATAAGACTTGAAGCTTTCTTT. Translated: CASSIRLEAFF. This rearrangement joins TRBV19 to TRBJ1-1; D is unresolved. Trimming cost V 2 bases and J 7 bases, with 5 bases left between them. The CDR3 loop spans 11 amino acids. The germline gives CDR1 LNHDA, CDR2 SQIVND (reference sequence).

The chain links TRBV11-2 to TRBJ2-1; the match to TRBD1 covers 9 bases. CDR3 length: 13 amino acids. Germline trimming cut 7 bases from V and 9 bases from J; bases unmatched to any gene: 7. Germline values: CDR1 SGHAT, CDR2 FQNNGV. The CDR3, as DNA: TGTGCCAGCACCGTACAGGGGGCTGTTGAGCAGTTCTTC. Protein product: CASTVQGAVEQFF. The complete variable domain, with remaining parts taken from reference TRBV11-2 and TRBJ2-1, reads EAGVAQSPRYKIIEKRQSVAFWCNPISGHATLYWYQQILGQGPKLLIQFQNNGVVDDSQLPKDRFSAERLKGVDSTLKIQPAKLEDSAVYLCASTVQGAVEQFFGPGTRLTVL.

This chain uses TRBV27 with TRBJ1-2; the match to TRBD1 covers 7 bases. CDR1 MNHEY and CDR2 SMNVEV come from the germline V gene (reference sequence). CDR3 length equals 14 residues. Trimming removed 3 bases from V and 4 bases from J; junction bases left unmatched: 5. CDR3 coding DNA: TGTGCCAGCAGTTTCCGGGACAGCTTCTATGGCTACACCTTC. Encoded protein: CASSFRDSFYGYTF.

The CDR3 DNA follows: TGCGCCAGCAGCCCCCCCCGCAGGGGGCAGGTCGGGGAGCTGTTTTTT. This translates into CASSPPRRGQVGELFF. The rearrangement links TRBV5-1 to TRBJ2-2; 8 bases match TRBD1. Unmatched junction bases numbered 12, after V lost 4 bases and J lost 7 bases. The CDR3 is 16 residues long. Germline CDR1 reads SGHRS; CDR2 reads YFSETQ. The full variable domain, in which reference TRBV5-1 and TRBJ2-2 provide the parts outside the CDR3, is KAGVTQTPRYLIKTRGQQVTLSCSPISGHRSVSWYQQTPGQGLQFLFEYFSETQRNKGNFPGRFSGRQFSNSRSEMNVSTLELGDSALYLCASSPPRRGQVGELFFGEGSRLTVL.

The gene calls are TRBV4-1 and TRBJ2-3; 8 positions match TRBD2. The V and J ends lost 0 bases and 6 bases, in that order; junction bases with no gene match: 11. CDR3 length equals 17 residues. The germline V gene has CDR1 MGHRA and CDR2 YSYEKL. CDR3 residues: CASSQESNSGVGDTQYF. The CDR3 DNA sequence: TGCGCCAGCAGCCAAGAGTCCAATAGCGGGGTCGGCGATACGCAGTATTTT.

This clone turned up a few times. This chain uses TRBV11-3 with TRBJ2-3; D is perhaps TRBD1 (6 bases). CDR1 SGHNT and CDR2 YENEEA come from the germline V gene. The CDR3 is 16 residues long. Trimming removed 5 bases at V and 0 bases at J, with 15 bases between. CDR3 sequence reads: CASSPNLGTSTDTQYF. CDR3 sequence (DNA): TGTGCCAGCAGCCCAAACCTCGGGACAAGCACAGATACGCAGTATTTT.

The gene calls are TRBV5-1 and TRBJ2-7, with 12 bases lining up with TRBD1. Per germline, CDR1 SGHRS and CDR2 YFSETQ. This CDR3 has 15 amino acids. V was pared by 4 bases and J by 5 bases, with 7 bases of the junction left unmatched. The CDR3 bases are TGCGCCAGCAGCCGGGGACAGGGGGCGGTGGACGAGCAGTACTTC. It translates to CASSRGQGAVDEQYF.

The chain joins TRBV9 to TRBJ1-2; D gene ambiguous. V lost 0 bases to trimming and J lost 8 bases, with 11 bases between them. Looked up from germline, CDR1 is SGDLS and CDR2 is YYNGEE. The CDR3 totals 13 residues. This CDR3 reads CASSVVVNQGYTF. In DNA, the CDR3 is TGTGCCAGCAGCGTAGTGGTAAACCAGGGCTACACCTTC.

The V call is TRBV6-1, the J call TRBJ2-1; 8 nucleotides align to TRBD2. The CDR3 extends over 15 amino acids. Unmatched junction bases numbered 4, after V lost 3 bases and J lost 3 bases. Germline loops: CDR1 MNHNS, CDR2 SASEGT. CDR3 bases: TGTGCCAGCAGTGAGCAGGGACTAGGCTACAATGAGCAGTTCTTC. This codes for CASSEQGLGYNEQFF.

The chain couples TRBV9 to TRBJ2-3, with 7 bases that match TRBD1. Germline lookup yields CDR1 SGDLS and CDR2 YYNGEE. With 0 bases clipped from V and 8 bases from J, the junction kept 12 bases outside the gene matches. The CDR3 runs 16 residues. CDR3: CASSVAGTARDGTQYF. DNA of the CDR3: TGTGCCAGCAGCGTAGCCGGGACAGCCCGAGACGGTACGCAGTATTTT.

The chain recombines TRBV19 with TRBJ2-3; TRBD2 matches at 9 bases. The CDR3 totals 15 residues. Looked up from germline, CDR1 is LNHDA and CDR2 is SQIVND (reference sequence). Trimming took 1 base from V and 2 from J; bases not matched to a gene: 1. DNA for the CDR3: TGTGCCAGTAGTATAGTAGCGGGGGCCACAGATACGCAGTATTTT. This translates into CASSIVAGATDTQYF. Full variable domain (rest looked up from reference TRBV19 and TRBJ2-3): DGGITQSPKYLFRKEGQNVTLSCEQNLNHDAMYWYRQDPGQGLRLIYYSQIVNDFQKGDIAEGYSVSREKKESFPLTVTSAQKNPTAFYLCASSIVAGATDTQYFGPGTRLTVL.

This clone occurred once. The J gene is TRBJ2-7, the V gene TRBV10-3; the match to TRBD2 covers 10 bases. V lost 4 bases and J lost 3; bases outside the gene matches: 9. The CDR3 totals 16 residues. Per germline, CDR1 ENHRY and CDR2 SYGVKD. Here the CDR3 reads CAISGGLAGANYEQYF. For the CDR3, the DNA is TGTGCCATCAGTGGGGGGCTAGCGGGGGCCAACTACGAGCAGTACTTC.

This clone was observed a single time. The genes are TRBV7-6 and TRBJ1-2; the match to TRBD1 covers 7 bases. From germline, CDR1 is SGHVS and CDR2 FNYEAQ. After removal of 5 bases from V and 5 bases from J, the junction contained 8 bases not matched to a gene. The CDR3 totals 14 residues. CDR3 sequence (DNA): TGTGCCAGCAGCGTGTTACCGGGACAGTATGGCTACACCTTC. This gives the protein CASSVLPGQYGYTF. Supplemented by reference TRBV7-6 and TRBJ1-2, the full variable domain reads GAGVSQSPRYKVTKRGQDVALRCDPISGHVSLYWYRQALGQGPEFLTYFNYEAQQDKSGLPNDRFSAERPEGSISTLTIQRTEQRDSAMYRCASSVLPGQYGYTFGSGTRLTVV.

The chain links TRBV7-8 to TRBJ1-5, with TRBD1 as a possible D gene (6 bases). Looked up from germline, CDR1 is SGHVS and CDR2 is FQNEAQ. The CDR3 is 18 amino acids. Trimming removed 1 base from V and 0 bases from J, with 16 bases in between. In DNA form, the CDR3 reads TGTGCCAGCAGCTTAGGTTCGGGGGGCGGGTATAGCAATCAGCCCCAGCATTTT. Translation: CASSLGSGGGYSNQPQHF.